These 13 T cell receptor beta chains came from one sample sequenced in a study of blood T cell repertoires in COVID-19 (TCRdb year 2020). The library was made by the immunoSEQ multiplex PCR assay. TCRdb took over this immuneACCESS table, retaining in-frame rearrangements with V and J assigned. Such tables are incomplete; in checked studies, under half of the missing clones stem from an unresolved V gene, and the remainder is unexplained. Recorded for this sample are some 120,000 clones; 85% of them occurred a single time. The top ten constitute approximately 6.6% of the sample. The material sequenced was peripheral blood. All receptors derive from a man aged 80 or over with active or convalescent COVID-19.

Written as DNA, the CDR3 is TGTGCCAGCAGCTTAGGGCAGGGGTTAGGGTCACCCCTCCACTTT. It encodes CASSLGQGLGSPLHF. The chain uses TRBV7-2 and TRBJ1-6; D might be TRBD1 (6 bases). V dropped 1 base and J dropped 10 bases, with 14 bases sitting between them. The CDR3 sequence is 15 residues long. Germline CDR1 reads SGHTA; CDR2 reads FQGNSA.

The V gene is TRBV6-1, the J gene TRBJ2-7; tentative D call: TRBD2 (7 bases). The CDR3 covers 16 residues. The germline V gene has CDR1 MNHNS and CDR2 SASEGT. V gave up 0 bases and J gave up 7 bases, with 19 bases separating them. The CDR3 nucleotides are TGTGCCAGCAGTGAAGCCTTTGGCGGGGGCCCGAGGGAGCAGTACTTC. This codes for CASSEAFGGGPREQYF.

V is TRBV5-5 and J is TRBJ1-5; D unresolved. Germline loops: CDR1 SGHKS, CDR2 YYEKEE (reference sequence). V lost 1 base, J lost 0 bases, and 11 bases lay in between. The CDR3 loop spans 16 amino acids. The CDR3 DNA follows: TGTGCCAGCAGCTTGTTCGGAGGGAATAGCAATCAGCCCCAGCATTTT. Translation gives CASSLFGGNSNQPQHF.

DNA for the CDR3: TGTGCCAGCAGCGGGGGACTAGCGGAAGGGCTTGAGCAGTTCTTC. This translates into CASSGGLAEGLEQFF. The rearrangement links TRBV9 to TRBJ2-1; 11 nucleotides line up with TRBD2. CDR1 SGDLS and CDR2 YYNGEE come from the germline V gene. There are 15 residues in the CDR3. Unmatched junction bases numbered 8, after V lost 3 bases and J lost 9 bases.

This clone was counted only a few times. The genes are TRBV7-2 and TRBJ1-1, with D uncertain. V lost 1 base and J lost 4, with 10 bases in between. CDR3 length equals 14 residues. Germline values: CDR1 SGHTA, CDR2 FQGNSA. CDR3 DNA: TGTGCCAGCAGCTTAGGGAGCGGACGCACTGAAGCTTTCTTT. Translation: CASSLGSGRTEAFF.

The chain carries TRBV6-6 and TRBJ1-1; D gene unclear. The CDR3 sequence is 14 residues long. From germline, CDR1 is MNHNY and CDR2 SVGAGI (reference sequence). V dropped 4 bases and J dropped 2 bases, with 11 bases sitting between them. In nucleotides, the CDR3 is TGTGCCAGCAGTTTCGGAGGATCAAACACTGAAGCTTTCTTT. Amino acids: CASSFGGSNTEAFF.

The chain carries TRBV9 and TRBJ1-5; D remains unclear. Trimming took 5 bases from V and 0 from J, leaving 12 bases between them. Germline CDR1 SGDLS, CDR2 YYNGEE. This CDR3 has 15 amino acids. Here the CDR3 reads CASSDDGLSNQPQHF. In DNA, the CDR3 is TGTGCCAGCAGTGATGACGGACTTAGCAATCAGCCCCAGCATTTT.

V is TRBV28 and J is TRBJ1-2; 11 nucleotides align to TRBD1. The CDR3 is 16 residues long. The germline gives CDR1 MDHEN, CDR2 SYDVKM. V trimming: 5 bases; J trimming: 6 bases; junction bases outside the gene matches: 11. The CDR3 region is CASSTYAGTGGDGYTF. In DNA, the CDR3 is TGTGCCAGCAGTACCTACGCAGGGACAGGGGGGGATGGCTACACCTTC.

CDR3 in amino acids: CAWSMTDHGYTF. The CDR3 DNA reads as TGTGCCTGGAGTATGACAGACCATGGCTACACCTTC. The rearrangement links TRBV30 to TRBJ1-2; maybe TRBD1 (5 bases). CDR1 GTSNPN and CDR2 SVGIG come from the germline V gene (reference sequence). Trimming took 2 bases from V and 6 from J, leaving 10 bases between them. There are 12 residues in the CDR3.

There are many counts of this clone. The V and J genes are TRBV7-9 and TRBJ1-1; D unresolved. CDR3 length: 13 amino acids. CDR1 and CDR2 from the germline V gene are SEHNR and FQNEAQ (reference sequence). V lost 6 bases to trimming and J lost 2 bases, with 10 bases between them. CDR3 nucleotide sequence: TGTGCCAGCAGTTCACACATCAACACTGAAGCTTTCTTT. Its translation: CASSSHINTEAFF.

The chain is built from TRBV9 and TRBJ2-5, with 8 bases lining up with TRBD2. The CDR3 sequence is 15 residues long. Germline-derived CDR1 and CDR2 are SGDLS and YYNGEE. Trimming at V came to 5 bases and at J to 4 bases, leaving 10 bases not matched to a gene. In DNA form, the CDR3 reads TGTGCCAGCAGGGCCGGCGTCGGGAGGGGAGAGACCCAGTACTTC. Translation: CASRAGVGRGETQYF.

A single count supports this clone. The chain combines TRBV10-3 with TRBJ1-6; D is perhaps TRBD1 (5 bases). The germline gives CDR1 ENHRY, CDR2 SYGVKD. V lost 8 bases and J 7 bases, leaving 12 bases between the germline ends. There are 13 residues in the CDR3. The CDR3: CAISGDLNSPLHF. The CDR3 nucleotides read TGTGCCATCTCGGGGGACTTAAATTCACCCCTCCACTTT.

The chain links TRBV4-2 to TRBJ2-7; D remains ambiguous. The V gene lost 1 base and the J gene lost 3 bases, with 10 bases spanning the gap. CDR3 length: 14 amino acids. Germline V gene data show CDR1 as LGHNA and CDR2 as YNFKEQ. The CDR3 spells CASSQGVPGYEQYF. CDR3 DNA sequence: TGTGCCAGCAGCCAAGGGGTTCCGGGCTACGAGCAGTACTTC.